This record concerns one T cell receptor (beta chain) sequence. These data originate in a study of blood T cell repertoires in COVID-19. CDR3 length equals 15 residues. The V and J ends lost 1 base and 7 bases respectively, with 17 bases between them. Germline V lookup: CDR1 SGHTA, CDR2 FQGNSA. Here immunoSEQ multiplex PCR was the method, and the copy in TCRdb shows in-frame clones only, minus some. The sample lists 150,000 to 200,000 clones, more than 80% occurring once. The chain has TRBV7-2 and TRBJ2-7; D possibly corresponds to TRBD1 (5 bases). Material: peripheral blood. The sequence was obtained from a man in his fifties with acute or convalescent COVID-19. The CDR3 protein is CASSLVGAGQGEQYV. The CDR3 DNA reads TGTGCCAGCAGCTTAGTTGGGGCCGGGCAGGGAGAGCAGTACGTC.